This section outlines one TCR beta chain sequence together with its context. Its specificity is unknown. This entry belongs to a study of shared clonotypes between healthy human individuals. Background on the study: Per-donor plates numbered three CD4 naive, three CD4 memory, two CD8 naive and one CD8 memory. Findings and limits, study-wide: Even with large depth, rarefaction showed that sorted-subset sequencing was incomplete. Clonotype sharing among donors was thought likely to change with sequencing depth.

Profiling relied on immunoSEQ multiplex PCR, and the TCRdb table lists in-frame clones only, not all of them. The data show approximately 1.9 million clones, roughly 95% seen once. CD8 cells regarded as naive lacked CD45RO, were positively chosen for CCR7, and omitted terminally differentiated effector memory CD45RA+ cells. This CDR3 is built from 14 residues. V lost 7 bases to trimming and J lost 4 bases, with 14 bases between them. Looked up from germline, CDR1 is SNHLY and CDR2 is FYNNEI. The receptor was derived from a man younger than 35 in good health. Some clones in this sample may be carry-over from other donors' samples. V gene TRBV2 combines with J gene TRBJ1-3; D gene ambiguous. The sample comprised naive CD8+ T cells from PBMCs. The CDR3 region has the DNA TGTGCCAGCATGCCGGGTCTTCGAGGAAACACCATATATTTT. This sequence encodes CASMPGLRGNTIYF.